The 22 T cell receptor beta chains below come from one sample, sequenced in a study of T cell responses to AZD1222 COVID-19 vaccine. TCRdb's table, derived via immunoSEQ multiplex PCR, lists solely in-frame clones and lacks some. This sample has 120,000 or so clones, with 80% to 95% found just once. The material was peripheral blood, obtained on day 0 of MenACWY control vaccination. These receptors were taken from an adult in good health.

This chain uses TRBV6-2 or TRBV6-3 with TRBJ1-5, with TRBD1 matching over 7 bases. CDR3 length equals 17 residues. With 0 bases clipped from V and 6 bases from J, the junction kept 11 bases outside the gene matches. Germline CDR1 MNHEY, CDR2 SVGEGT. Here the CDR3 DNA reads TGTGCCAGCAGTTACTCTACAAAACAGGGGTCAGGTCAGCCCCAGCATTTT. Its translation: CASSYSTKQGSGQPQHF.

The chain is built from TRBV5-1 and TRBJ2-3; the D gene is possibly TRBD1 (6 bases). The germline gives CDR1 SGHRS, CDR2 YFSETQ. The V end lost 2 bases, the J end lost 5 bases, and 15 bases lay between the germline ends. The CDR3 contains 15 residues. CDR3 region: CASSFAGTRGDTQYF. CDR3 DNA sequence: TGCGCCAGCAGCTTCGCCGGGACACGGGGAGATACGCAGTATTTT. Filled out from reference TRBV5-1 and TRBJ2-3, the complete variable domain reads KAGVTQTPRYLIKTRGQQVTLSCSPISGHRSVSWYQQTPGQGLQFLFEYFSETQRNKGNFPGRFSGRQFSNSRSEMNVSTLELGDSALYLCASSFAGTRGDTQYFGPGTRLTVL.

The chain is built from TRBV6-4 and TRBJ1-1; 8 bases match TRBD1. Germline values: CDR1 MRHNA, CDR2 SNTAGT. CDR3 length equals 15 residues. Trimming took 6 bases from V and 3 from J; bases not matched to a gene: 9. CDR3 loop: CASSATGQGYTEAFF. CDR3 DNA: TGTGCCAGCAGCGCTACAGGACAGGGTTACACTGAAGCTTTCTTT.

The chain's CDR3 is CASSLDRDSMNTEAFF. CDR3 bases: TGTGCCAGCAGTCTAGATAGGGACAGCATGAACACTGAAGCTTTCTTT. The chain employs TRBV28 and TRBJ1-1; 7 bases match TRBD1. The length of the CDR3 is 16 residues. With V trimmed by 5 bases and J by 0 bases, 9 bases remained unmatched. Germline V lookup: CDR1 MDHEN, CDR2 SYDVKM.

The CDR3: CASSQDGRAGTGKNQPQHF. In nucleotides, the CDR3 is TGTGCCAGCAGCCAAGACGGGAGGGCCGGGACAGGGAAGAATCAGCCCCAGCATTTT. The V gene is TRBV3-1 (or the pseudogene TRBV3-2), the J gene TRBJ1-5; 9 bases are shared with TRBD1. This CDR3 spans 19 amino acids. Germline-derived CDR1 and CDR2 are LGHDT and YNNKEL (reference sequence). With 0 bases clipped from V and 4 bases from J, the junction kept 13 bases outside the gene matches.

The CDR3 coding sequence is TGTGCCAGCAGCTTAGCGCGCCAGCGGGGATTAGAGACCCAGTACTTC. It yields the protein CASSLARQRGLETQYF. The genes are TRBV7-9 and TRBJ2-5; 7 bases agree with TRBD2. Germline V gives CDR1 SEHNR, CDR2 FQNEAQ (reference sequence). The J segment lost 4 bases and the V segment lost 0 bases, leaving 8 bases of the junction unmatched. The CDR3 consists of 16 residues. Based on the CDR3 plus reference TRBV7-9 and TRBJ2-5, the full variable domain is DTGVSQNPRHKITKRGQNVTFRCDPISEHNRLYWYRQTLGQGPEFLTYFQNEAQLEKSRLLSDRFSAERPKGSFSTLEIQRTEQGDSAMYLCASSLARQRGLETQYFGPGTRLLVL.

The chain has TRBV6-6 and TRBJ1-5; TRBD1 agrees at 9 bases. This CDR3 has 16 amino acids. V lost 6 bases, J lost 0 bases, and 6 bases stayed unmatched. Germline V lookup: CDR1 MNHNY, CDR2 SVGAGI (reference sequence). This CDR3 is CASSRSDRGSNQPQHF. CDR3 in DNA: TGTGCCAGCAGCCGCTCGGACAGGGGTAGCAATCAGCCCCAGCATTTT.

The chain is built from TRBV4-2 and TRBJ2-1; 8 nucleotides match TRBD2. The ends lost 4 bases at V and 3 bases at J; junction bases unmatched: 11. The CDR3 has 17 amino acids. CDR1 is LGHNA and CDR2 is YNFKEQ in the germline V gene. The CDR3, as DNA: TGTGCCAGCAGCCCGCAAGATTCGGGGGGGGGCTACAATGAGCAGTTCTTC. Its translation: CASSPQDSGGGYNEQFF.

The gene calls are TRBV28 and TRBJ2-1, with TRBD2 matching over 7 bases. The length of the CDR3 is 12 residues. Germline V gene lookup returns CDR1 MDHEN and CDR2 SYDVKM. In nucleotides, the CDR3 is TGTGCGGCGGGGGACTCCTACAATGAGCAGTTCTTC. It specifies CAAGDSYNEQFF. The complete variable domain, with remaining parts taken from reference TRBV28 and TRBJ2-1, reads DVKVTQSSRYLVKRTGEKVFLECVQDMDHENMFWYRQDPGLGLRLIYFSYDVKMKEKGDIPEGYSVSREKKERFSLILESASTNQTSMYLCAAGDSYNEQFFGPGTRLTVL.

This chain joins TRBV21-1 and TRBJ2-4. TRBV21-1 is a pseudogene. This CDR3 spans 18 amino acids. The chain's CDR3 is CASSKDAGPELAKNIQYF. DNA for the CDR3: TGTGCCAGCAGCAAAGACGCCGGGCCAGAATTAGCCAAAAACATTCAGTACTTC.

The chain carries TRBV5-6 and TRBJ1-6; D remains ambiguous. V was clipped by 4 bases and J by 5 bases, with 10 bases between them. The CDR3 has 14 residues. CDR1 is SGHDT, CDR2 YYEEEE, per germline. The CDR3 spells CASSGIFDNSPLHF. The DNA of the CDR3 is TGTGCCAGCAGCGGAATTTTCGATAATTCACCCCTCCACTTT.

A few counts support this clone. V gene TRBV2 combines with J gene TRBJ1-6, with 8 bases aligning to TRBD1. V dropped 6 bases and J dropped 10; count of bases not matched to a gene: 11. Per germline, CDR1 SNHLY and CDR2 FYNNEI. The CDR3 extends over 15 amino acids. The CDR3 bases are TGTGCCAGCAGAGAAAGGACAGGGACAATCTCACCCCTCCACTTT. Protein product: CASRERTGTISPLHF.

Notes on this clone: This same CDR3 is encoded by further DNA sequences in the sample. J is TRBJ2-2 and V is TRBV11-2, with D unclear. Per the germline V gene, CDR1 is SGHAT and CDR2 is FQNNGV. V shed 1 base and J shed 6 bases, with 9 bases lying between them. The CDR3 is 14 amino acids. The CDR3 spells CASSLGPGAGELFF. The CDR3 DNA sequence: TGTGCCAGCAGCTTAGGTCCTGGGGCCGGGGAGCTGTTTTTT.

V gene TRBV7-2 combines with J gene TRBJ1-6; possible D gene TRBD1, 5 bases. Germline assignment: CDR1 SGHTA and CDR2 FQGNSA. Trimming stripped 4 bases from V and 13 bases from J, with 17 bases between. CDR3 length equals 14 residues. The CDR3 DNA reads TGTGCCAGCAGCTCCGACGGGGGGAGTACGCCCCTCCACTTT. Its translation is CASSSDGGSTPLHF.

The CDR3 sequence: CASGSYQANNSPLHF. CDR3 in DNA: TGTGCCAGCGGCTCGTACCAGGCTAATAATTCACCCCTCCACTTT. The chain combines TRBV11-2 with TRBJ1-6; D call uncertain. V dropped 8 bases and J dropped 5 bases, with 16 bases sitting between them. Germline V CDR1 and CDR2: SGHAT, FQNNGV. This CDR3 has 15 residues.

The gene calls are TRBV18 and TRBJ2-5; 8 nucleotides align to TRBD1. The CDR3 is 16 amino acids. Unmatched junction bases numbered 9, after V lost 2 bases and J lost 4 bases. Germline V gene lookup returns CDR1 KGHSH and CDR2 LQKENI. CDR3: CASSPSLQGAGETQYF. The CDR3 DNA is TGTGCCAGCTCACCATCGCTCCAGGGGGCGGGAGAGACCCAGTACTTC. Looking up the rest from reference TRBV18 and TRBJ2-5 gives the full variable domain: NAGVMQNPRHLVRRRGQEARLRCSPMKGHSHVYWYRQLPEEGLKFMVYLQKENIIDESGMPKERFSAEFPKEGPSILRIQQVVRGDSAAYFCASSPSLQGAGETQYFGPGTRLLVL.

V and J are TRBV28 and TRBJ1-3, with a tentative D call TRBD1 (6 bases). Trimming left V 2 bases short and J 1 base short, with 18 bases between. CDR1 MDHEN and CDR2 SYDVKM come from the germline V gene. The CDR3 runs to 18 residues. The CDR3: CASSLGGGTILSGNTIYF. In nucleotides, the CDR3 is TGTGCCAGCAGTTTAGGTGGGGGCACAATCTTATCTGGAAACACCATATATTTT. Based on the CDR3 plus reference TRBV28 and TRBJ1-3, the full variable domain is DVKVTQSSRYLVKRTGEKVFLECVQDMDHENMFWYRQDPGLGLRLIYFSYDVKMKEKGDIPEGYSVSREKKERFSLILESASTNQTSMYLCASSLGGGTILSGNTIYFGEGSWLTVV.

The chain links TRBV28 to TRBJ2-1; TRBD2 aligns across 9 bases. The junction had 6 bases not matched to a gene; V was cut back by 5 bases and J by 4 bases. The CDR3 totals 15 residues. Germline loops: CDR1 MDHEN, CDR2 SYDVKM. CDR3 in amino acids: CASSLSGSGYNEQFF. Here the CDR3 DNA reads TGTGCCAGCAGTCTTAGCGGGAGTGGTTACAATGAGCAGTTCTTC.

This chain joins TRBV15 and TRBJ1-4; TRBD1 aligns across 7 bases. The CDR3 has 16 residues. The germline gives CDR1 LNHNV, CDR2 YYDKDF (reference sequence). V shed 0 bases and J 7 bases; nucleotides not matched to a gene: 8. CDR3 nucleotide sequence: TGTGCCACCAGCAGAGACGGAAGGGGGCCGAGTGAAAAACTGTTTTTT. It translates to CATSRDGRGPSEKLFF. The whole variable domain, filled in from reference TRBV15 and TRBJ1-4, reads DAMVIQNPRYQVTQFGKPVTLSCSQTLNHNVMYWYQQKSSQAPKLLFHYYDKDFNNEADTPDNFQSRRPNTSFCFLDIRSPGLGDTAMYLCATSRDGRGPSEKLFFGSGTQLSVL.

This sequence joins TRBV7-9 and TRBJ1-6, with D hard to call. This CDR3 has 13 amino acids. Germline CDR1 reads SEHNR; CDR2 reads FQNEAQ (reference sequence). The CDR3 reads CASNELNNSPLHF. CDR3 sequence (DNA): TGTGCTTCGAATGAACTTAATAATTCACCCCTCCACTTT.

This clone was seen a single time. The gene calls are TRBV7-3 and TRBJ1-1; unclear D gene. From germline, CDR1 is SGHTA and CDR2 FQGTGA. Trimming stripped 3 bases from V and 3 bases from J, with 8 bases between. The CDR3 spans 13 residues. The chain's CDR3 is CASSLLPDTEAFF. The CDR3 DNA is TGTGCCAGCAGCTTGTTACCTGACACTGAAGCTTTCTTT.

This clone was seen a few times. The V call is TRBV11-2, the J call TRBJ2-1; TRBD1 might be the D (5 bases). This CDR3 has 14 residues. Trimming left V 3 bases short and J 8 bases short, with 14 bases between. Germline lookup yields CDR1 SGHAT and CDR2 FQNNGV. CDR3 in DNA: TGTGCCAGCAGCTTCGCAGGGTACGGGCATGAGCAGTTCTTC. This translates into CASSFAGYGHEQFF.